One sample yielded the 22 T cell receptor beta chains listed below, sequenced in a study of cytomegalovirus exposure and HLA in healthy donors. The primer mix had 60 Vbeta and 13 Jbeta primers. The data were produced by immunoSEQ multiplex PCR, yet TCRdb's version contains in-frame clones alone and is incomplete. The sample shows 75,000 to 95,000 clones, around 84% of them seen only once. The sequencing sample was made of PBMCs. These receptors all come from a man younger than 35 in good health and CMV-seronegative.

In this sample, this clone turned up once. J is TRBJ2-7 and V is TRBV30, with 8 bases aligning to TRBD1. The CDR3 length is 14 residues. J lost 2 bases, V lost 0 bases, and 3 bases had no gene match. Germline lookup yields CDR1 GTSNPN and CDR2 SVGIG (reference sequence). The chain's CDR3 is CAWSVTGGAYEQYF. The DNA for the CDR3 is TGTGCCTGGAGTGTCACAGGGGGTGCCTACGAGCAGTACTTC.

V is TRBV30 and J is TRBJ2-2; 12 positions match TRBD2. The CDR3 spans 17 residues. CDR1 and CDR2 from the germline V gene are GTSNPN and SVGIG (reference sequence). J was trimmed by 7 bases and V by 3 bases; bases with no gene match: 12. Here the CDR3 DNA reads TGTGCCTGGAGAAGTAGGCTAGCGGGAGGGTACGGCGGGGAGCTGTTTTTT. It yields the protein CAWRSRLAGGYGGELFF.

On this clone: Other DNA sequences in the same sample also yield this CDR3. CDR3: CASSLGQGTYGYTF. The CDR3 DNA follows: TGTGCCAGCAGTTTGGGGCAGGGAACCTATGGCTACACCTTC. The rearrangement links TRBV27 to TRBJ1-2; TRBD1 might be the D (5 bases). Germline-derived CDR1 and CDR2 are MNHEY and SMNVEV (reference sequence). V shed 3 bases and J shed 4 bases, with 12 bases lying between them. This CDR3 has 14 amino acids.

The chain uses TRBV11-2 and TRBJ2-1; 10 bases agree with TRBD2. The CDR3 has 15 amino acids. CDR1 and CDR2 from the germline V gene are SGHAT and FQNNGV. V trimming: 1 base; J trimming: 10 bases; junction bases outside the gene matches: 7. CDR3 nucleotide sequence: TGTGCCAGCAGCTTAGTTGTCCTAGCGGGAGTCGAGCAGTTCTTC. This sequence encodes CASSLVVLAGVEQFF.

The chain carries TRBV9 and TRBJ2-1; D not resolved. The CDR3 is made up of 11 amino acids. The V end was cut by 4 bases, the J end by 8 bases, with 7 bases between. Per germline, CDR1 SGDLS and CDR2 YYNGEE. CDR3 sequence reads: CASSYSHEQFF. CDR3 in DNA: TGTGCCAGCAGCTACAGTCATGAGCAGTTCTTC.

This chain links TRBV29-1 with TRBJ1-2; possibly TRBD1 for D (5 bases). Trimming took off 4 bases at V and 7 bases at J, with 13 bases between the two ends. Germline V CDR1 and CDR2: SQVTM, ANQGSEA. This CDR3 spans 12 amino acids. CDR3 amino acids: CSVGGERRGYTF. The CDR3 nucleotides read TGCAGCGTTGGGGGGGAGAGACGTGGCTACACCTTC.

This clone was seen only once. This sequence joins TRBV10-3 and TRBJ2-5, with D tentatively TRBD2 (6 bases). V shed 0 bases and J shed 0 bases, with 11 bases lying between them. CDR1 and CDR2 from the germline V gene are ENHRY and SYGVKD. There are 16 residues in the CDR3. The CDR3 protein is CAISESTGLDQETQYF. The CDR3 coding sequence is TGTGCCATCAGTGAGTCCACGGGACTGGACCAAGAGACCCAGTACTTC.

V and J are TRBV29-1 and TRBJ1-5, with TRBD1 matching over 7 bases. The CDR3 sequence is 12 residues long. The germline gives CDR1 SQVTM, CDR2 ANQGSEA. CDR3 sequence (DNA): TGCGCTGTCAGGGGGAGCAATCAGCCCCAGCATTTT. This sequence encodes CAVRGSNQPQHF.

The gene calls are TRBV28 and TRBJ1-5, with D perhaps TRBD1 (6 bases). CDR1 is MDHEN and CDR2 is SYDVKM in the germline V gene. CDR3 length: 16 residues. V lost 5 bases and J 0 bases, leaving 14 bases between the germline ends. The CDR3 nucleotides read TGTGCCAGCAGTCGTCCGGGGGGCTATAGCAATCAGCCCCAGCATTTT. Protein: CASSRPGGYSNQPQHF. Looking up the rest from reference TRBV28 and TRBJ1-5 gives the full variable domain: DVKVTQSSRYLVKRTGEKVFLECVQDMDHENMFWYRQDPGLGLRLIYFSYDVKMKEKGDIPEGYSVSREKKERFSLILESASTNQTSMYLCASSRPGGYSNQPQHFGDGTRLSIL.

The chain employs TRBV4-1 and TRBJ2-2; 7 bases align to TRBD2. Per the germline V gene, CDR1 is MGHRA and CDR2 is YSYEKL. The CDR3 contains 17 residues. Trimming removed 4 bases from V and 1 base from J; junction bases left unmatched: 9. The CDR3: CASSLLYQRGNTGELFF. As DNA, the CDR3 is TGCGCCAGCAGCCTTCTCTACCAGCGGGGGAACACCGGGGAGCTGTTTTTT.

This chain links TRBV19 with TRBJ1-1; tentatively, D is TRBD1 (5 bases). Germline values: CDR1 LNHDA, CDR2 SQIVND (reference sequence). The CDR3 loop spans 13 amino acids. V lost 2 bases, J lost 3 bases, and 7 bases lay in between. The DNA for the CDR3 is TGTGCCAGTAGTATACGCAGGGACACTGAAGCTTTCTTT. Residues: CASSIRRDTEAFF.

The chain couples TRBV30 to TRBJ2-1, with TRBD1 matching over 9 bases. The CDR3 is 14 residues long. CDR1 is GTSNPN and CDR2 is SVGIG in the germline V gene (reference sequence). With V trimmed by 8 bases and J by 8 bases, 13 bases remained unmatched. The CDR3 DNA reads TGTGCCGCCACCGACAGGGGGGGCTGGGATGAGCAGTTCTTC. Its protein product is CAATDRGGWDEQFF.

The rearrangement uses TRBV6-5 and TRBJ2-3; D may be TRBD2 (6 bases). The CDR3 covers 14 residues. Germline CDR1 MNHEY, CDR2 SVGAGI. V dropped 4 bases and J dropped 4 bases, with 12 bases sitting between them. DNA of the CDR3: TGTGCCAGCAGTTCTCGGGGAGGTGCAGATACGCAGTATTTT. It encodes CASSSRGGADTQYF.

The chain employs TRBV7-9 and TRBJ1-3; D is undetermined. The germline V gene encodes CDR1 SEHNR and CDR2 FQNEAQ (reference sequence). V gave up 0 bases and J gave up 0 bases, with 12 bases separating them. CDR3 length: 17 residues. The CDR3 DNA reads as TGTGCCAGCAGCTTAGCGCGAGCGGGGAGCTCTGGAAACACCATATATTTT. It specifies CASSLARAGSSGNTIYF. Variable domain in full (rest from reference TRBV7-9 and TRBJ1-3): DTGVSQNPRHKITKRGQNVTFRCDPISEHNRLYWYRQTLGQGPEFLTYFQNEAQLEKSRLLSDRFSAERPKGSFSTLEIQRTEQGDSAMYLCASSLARAGSSGNTIYFGEGSWLTVV.

This chain joins TRBV9 and TRBJ1-5; D remains ambiguous. The V end lost 0 bases, the J end lost 6 bases, and 16 bases lay between the germline ends. The V gene's germline CDR1 is SGDLS and CDR2 YYNGEE. The CDR3 extends over 16 amino acids. The CDR3, as DNA: TGTGCCAGCAGCGTAGAGGCCTCCGTGTCGGGTCAGCCCCAGCATTTT. Residues: CASSVEASVSGQPQHF. The variable domain in full, completed from reference TRBV9 and TRBJ1-5, reads DSGVTQTPKHLITATGQRVTLRCSPRSGDLSVYWYQQSLDQGLQFLIQYYNGEERAKGNILERFSAQQFPDLHSELNLSSLELGDSALYFCASSVEASVSGQPQHFGDGTRLSIL.

CDR3: CASSLGTGTDTQYF. The CDR3 region has the DNA TGCGCCAGCAGCCTAGGGACAGGGACAGATACGCAGTATTTT. The rearrangement joins TRBV5-1 to TRBJ2-3, with 9 bases identical to TRBD1. Germline V gene lookup returns CDR1 SGHRS and CDR2 YFSETQ. CDR3 length: 14 amino acids. With V trimmed by 4 bases and J by 3 bases, 3 bases remained unmatched.

The chain couples TRBV19 to TRBJ2-3; 11 bases line up with TRBD2. Germline values: CDR1 LNHDA, CDR2 SQIVND (reference sequence). This CDR3 has 19 amino acids. J lost 2 bases, V lost 0 bases, and 10 bases had no gene match. The CDR3 sequence is CASSIETRLAGWDTDTQYF. Written as DNA, the CDR3 is TGTGCCAGTAGTATAGAGACACGACTAGCGGGATGGGACACAGATACGCAGTATTTT.

The genes are TRBV30 and TRBJ2-7; 8 positions match TRBD1. The germline V gene encodes CDR1 GTSNPN and CDR2 SVGIG (reference sequence). The CDR3 extends over 14 amino acids. After removal of 7 bases from V and 1 base from J, the junction contained 9 bases not matched to a gene. In DNA, the CDR3 is TGTGCCTTACTACGGACAGGGCTATCCTACGAGCAGTACTTC. Translated: CALLRTGLSYEQYF.

The rearrangement joins TRBV30 to TRBJ2-5; D possibly corresponds to TRBD1 (6 bases). There are 13 residues in the CDR3. V shed 0 bases and J shed 3 bases, with 8 bases lying between them. Germline CDR1 and CDR2: GTSNPN and SVGIG (reference sequence). The CDR3, as DNA: TGTGCCTGGAGTGTAAACAGGGAAGAGACCCAGTACTTC. This codes for CAWSVNREETQYF.

This clone has only a few counts. J is TRBJ1-1 and V is TRBV6-1, with TRBD1 identical over 7 bases. The V gene end was trimmed by 7 bases and the J gene end by 3 bases; junction bases not matched to a gene: 8. Germline V CDR1 and CDR2: MNHNS, SASEGT. CDR3 size: 14 residues. The CDR3 DNA reads TGTGCCAGCATGGGCGACAGGGCAGACACTGAAGCTTTCTTT. This sequence encodes CASMGDRADTEAFF.

This clone appeared a single time. The genes are TRBV27 and TRBJ2-1, with 12 nucleotides matching TRBD2. Germline V gives CDR1 MNHEY, CDR2 SMNVEV (reference sequence). CDR3 length: 18 residues. The V and J ends lost 5 bases and 1 base, in that order; junction bases with no gene match: 9. CDR3 amino acids: CASSPLTSGSPSYNEQFF. In DNA form, the CDR3 reads TGTGCCAGCAGTCCCTTGACTAGCGGGAGCCCATCCTACAATGAGCAGTTCTTC.

This chain connects TRBV4-1 to TRBJ1-2; TRBD1 aligns across 7 bases. V lost 0 bases to trimming and J lost 8 bases; unmatched junction nucleotides: 18. Looked up from germline, CDR1 is MGHRA and CDR2 is YSYEKL. CDR3 length: 18 residues. The CDR3 is CASSQDPLPGQGGRGYTF. The CDR3 DNA reads as TGCGCCAGCAGCCAAGATCCTCTCCCCGGGCAGGGGGGAAGAGGCTACACCTTC.